This section outlines one T cell receptor (beta chain) sequence together with its context. V lost 6 bases and J lost 10, with 10 bases in between. Per the germline V gene, CDR1 is MGHDK and CDR2 is SYGVNS. The CDR3 has 11 amino acids. The sample is drawn from a study of blood T cell repertoires in COVID-19. Study information: Acute and convalescent COVID-19 specimens originated in the United States, Italy and Spain.

What the recovered Cohort 3 donors had was two negative PCRs, clearance, or symptom resolution. In the original processing: Reference gene primer amplification gave nucleated cell count estimates. Repertoires were generated with immunoSEQ multiplex PCR, while TCRdb's copy carries only in-frame clones and drops some. The V and J calls and the clone size are those of that table, but D and trimming were determined from the DNA. This repertoire shows about 330,000 clones, around 86% found once; its top ten account for about 9.4%. Sequenced input: PBMCs or T cells enriched from blood (not recorded which). This sequence joins TRBV25-1 and TRBJ2-4, with a possible D match to TRBD1 (6 bases). The TCR was taken from a woman between 18 and 29 years old who had recovered from COVID-19. DNA for the CDR3: TGTGCCAGCAGCCTAGACAGGATTCAGTACTTC. It translates to CASSLDRIQYF. The full variable domain, its missing parts supplied by reference TRBV25-1 and TRBJ2-4, is EADIYQTPRYLVIGTGKKITLECSQTMGHDKMYWYQQDPGMELHLIHYSYGVNSTEKGDLSSESTVSRIRTEHFPLTLESARPSHTSQYLCASSLDRIQYFGAGTRLSVL.